The 20 T cell receptor beta chains below all came from one sample that was sequenced in a study of response to subunit inactivated influenza vaccine. A single record per CDR3 protein comes from TCRdb applying MiXCR to the RT-PCR reads. The data hold about 610,000 distinct CDR3 sequences, with roughly 15% observed a single time. Here the sequenced sample was PBMCs from blood, taken about 11 days after vaccination. The receptors were gathered from a man between 45 and 60 years old who received an inactivated influenza vaccine.

The chain combines TRBV2 with TRBJ2-2; perhaps D is TRBD1 or TRBD2 (5 bases each). Germline CDR1 is SNHLY and CDR2 is FYNNEI. The length of the CDR3 is 14 residues. V lost 3 bases to trimming and J lost 4 bases, with 9 bases between them. The CDR3: CASSEAGSTGELFF. The DNA of the CDR3 is TGTGCCAGCAGTGAGGCAGGGAGCACCGGGGAGCTGTTTTTT.

This clonotype was seen only a few times. This chain joins TRBV5-5 and TRBJ1-1; a weak D match, TRBD1 (5 bases). Germline CDR1 SGHKS, CDR2 YYEKEE (reference sequence). This CDR3 comprises 13 residues. V was clipped by 4 bases and J by 8 bases, with 15 bases between them. The CDR3 spells CASSPTRQTEAFF. The CDR3 DNA is TGTGCCAGCAGCCCCACTCGACAGACCGAAGCTTTCTTT.

This clonotype was counted a few times. The V gene is TRBV7-2, the J gene TRBJ1-1, with D unresolved. The germline V gene has CDR1 SGHTA and CDR2 FQGNSA. The CDR3 is 15 amino acids. V was pared by 1 base and J by 1 base, with 10 bases between. The CDR3: CASSLVIGQNTEAFF. The DNA for the CDR3 is TGTGCCAGCAGCTTAGTGATCGGGCAGAACACTGAAGCTTTCTTT.

The chain has TRBV10-3 and TRBJ2-1; 14 positions agree with TRBD2. The CDR3 loop spans 14 amino acids. Germline trimming cut 10 bases from V and 9 bases from J; bases unmatched to any gene: 8. CDR1 is ENHRY and CDR2 is SYGVKD in the germline V gene. For the CDR3, the DNA is TGTGCCACTTCGACTAGCGGGGGGGTCGGTGAGCAGTTCTTC. Translating gives CATSTSGGVGEQFF.

A few counts support this clonotype. The J gene is TRBJ2-1, the V gene TRBV12-3 or TRBV12-4, with TRBD1 matching 10 bases. The CDR3 is 14 amino acids. Losses at the gene ends were 5 bases for V and 7 bases for J; bases not matched to a gene: 5. Written as DNA, the CDR3 is TGTGCCAGCAGTATGACAGGGGGCCGAAATGAGCAGTTCTTC. Translation: CASSMTGGRNEQFF.

This clonotype was picked up a small number of times. The V gene is TRBV20-1, the J gene TRBJ2-1; D not resolved. Trimming removed 3 bases from V and 10 bases from J, with 19 bases in between. The germline V gene encodes CDR1 DFQATT and CDR2 SNEGSKA (reference sequence). This CDR3 is 14 amino acids long. Written as DNA, the CDR3 is TGCAGTGCTAGGGTGGACCGACTTGAAGCGGAGCAGTTCTTC. This translates into CSARVDRLEAEQFF.

This chain joins TRBV11-3 and TRBJ2-1; 7 bases agree with TRBD2. The germline V gene encodes CDR1 SGHNT and CDR2 YENEEA. This CDR3 has 14 amino acids. V lost 5 bases to trimming and J lost 8 bases; unmatched junction nucleotides: 9. The CDR3 reads CASSPTSVIDEQFF. The CDR3 DNA sequence: TGTGCCAGCAGCCCAACTAGCGTAATCGATGAGCAGTTCTTC.

The V gene is TRBV7-3, the J gene TRBJ2-1; D might be TRBD2 (6 bases). Trimming shortened V by 0 bases and J by 4 bases, and 10 bases separated the two germline ends. The CDR3 contains 15 residues. The germline gives CDR1 SGHTA, CDR2 FQGTGA. CDR3 sequence reads: CASSLTSGLYNEQFF. CDR3 sequence (DNA): TGTGCCAGCAGCTTAACTAGCGGACTGTACAATGAGCAGTTCTTC.

The chain is built from TRBV29-1 and TRBJ2-1; the D call may be TRBD1 or TRBD2 (5 bases each). Looked up from germline, CDR1 is SQVTM and CDR2 is ANQGSEA. The CDR3 has 12 amino acids. Deletions cut 7 bases from V and 6 bases from J, with 13 bases between. DNA of the CDR3: TGCAGCGGTGTGGGGACCCGCAATGAGCAGTTCTTC. Amino acid sequence: CSGVGTRNEQFF.

Only a few counts were recorded for this clonotype. This chain connects TRBV29-1 to TRBJ2-5, with D hard to call. CDR1 and CDR2 (germline): SQVTM, ANQGSEA. V was clipped by 7 bases and J by 3 bases, with 15 bases between them. This CDR3 comprises 13 residues. CDR3 sequence reads: CSGGGAVKETQYF. The CDR3 DNA follows: TGCAGCGGGGGTGGTGCGGTGAAAGAGACCCAGTACTTC.

The chain links TRBV4-1 to TRBJ2-3; 8 bases align to TRBD1. From germline, CDR1 is MGHRA and CDR2 YSYEKL. With 0 bases clipped from V and 1 base from J, the junction kept 9 bases outside the gene matches. This CDR3 contains 18 residues. The CDR3 nucleotides read TGCGCCAGCAGCCAAGACCCATTACAGGGGGTTGGCACAGATACGCAGTATTTT. This codes for CASSQDPLQGVGTDTQYF.

This clonotype was picked up a small number of times. The J gene is TRBJ1-1, the V gene TRBV6-2 or TRBV6-3; 7 nucleotides agree with TRBD1. The V and J ends lost 10 bases and 1 base, in that order; junction bases with no gene match: 6. This CDR3 spans 13 amino acids. Germline V gene sequence: CDR1 MNHEY, CDR2 SVGEGT. As DNA, the CDR3 is TGTGCCATATGGGACAGTCCGAACACTGAAGCTTTCTTT. Translated: CAIWDSPNTEAFF.

This clonotype has a count of ten or more. The CDR3 bases are TGTGCCAGCAGCAGACCAACCGGGACAGGGGCCCAAGAGACCCAGTACTTC. Residues: CASSRPTGTGAQETQYF. The chain combines TRBV7-2 with TRBJ2-5; 10 nucleotides line up with TRBD1. In germline, CDR1 is SGHTA, CDR2 FQGNSA. V trimming: 5 bases; J trimming: 1 base; junction bases outside the gene matches: 10. CDR3 length: 17 residues.

This clonotype was picked up many times. The rearrangement uses TRBV7-2 and TRBJ2-2; a possible D gene is TRBD2 (7 bases). V dropped 5 bases and J dropped 5 bases, with 18 bases sitting between them. This CDR3 comprises 16 residues. CDR1 SGHTA and CDR2 FQGNSA come from the germline V gene. For the CDR3, the DNA is TGTGCCAGCAGCCCCCGAGGCGGGGGCCGGACCGGGGAGCTGTTTTTT. Protein: CASSPRGGGRTGELFF.

This clonotype has just a few counts. This chain connects TRBV4-2 to TRBJ2-2, with D maybe TRBD2 (5 bases). The germline V and J ends were trimmed by 0 bases and 1 base, with 9 bases remaining between them. Germline-derived CDR1 and CDR2 are LGHNA and YNFKEQ. The CDR3 has 16 amino acids. The CDR3 loop reads CASSQEPGLNTGELFF. The CDR3 DNA reads as TGTGCCAGCAGCCAAGAACCGGGGTTGAACACCGGGGAGCTGTTTTTT.

This clonotype was seen a handful of times. The chain uses TRBV6-5 and TRBJ2-3, with D maybe TRBD2 (5 bases). CDR1 MNHEY and CDR2 SVGAGI come from the germline V gene. Trimming took 0 bases from V and 0 from J, leaving 7 bases between them. This CDR3 has 15 residues. The CDR3 bases are TGTGCCAGCAGTTACTCGCGGGCTAGCACAGATACGCAGTATTTT. This translates into CASSYSRASTDTQYF.

This clonotype appeared a few times. The CDR3 reads CASSQVPRQNTGELFF. DNA of the CDR3: TGCGCCAGCAGCCAAGTTCCCCGACAGAACACCGGGGAGCTGTTTTTT. The gene calls are TRBV4-1 and TRBJ2-2, with D uncertain. This CDR3 is built from 16 residues. Germline V gene data show CDR1 as MGHRA and CDR2 as YSYEKL. V was clipped by 1 base and J by 1 base, with 10 bases between them.

This sequence joins TRBV20-1 and TRBJ2-1; D call uncertain. This CDR3 spans 11 amino acids. Germline V gene data show CDR1 as DFQATT and CDR2 as SNEGSKA (reference sequence). V gave up 3 bases and J gave up 8 bases, with 8 bases separating them. The CDR3 DNA reads as TGCAGTGCTAGTATAGACGATGAGCAGTTCTTC. Its protein is CSASIDDEQFF.

V usage is TRBV7-9 and J usage is TRBJ1-6; D is uncertain. V was cut by 5 bases and J by 8 bases, with 10 bases left in between. This CDR3 has 13 residues. The germline V gene encodes CDR1 SEHNR and CDR2 FQNEAQ (reference sequence). In DNA form, the CDR3 reads TGTGCCAGCAGCAGACTTCTGGATTCACCCCTCCACTTT. Amino acid sequence: CASSRLLDSPLHF.

This clonotype was counted a few times. The chain combines TRBV11-2 with TRBJ2-1; D gene ambiguous. The germline gives CDR1 SGHAT, CDR2 FQNNGV. CDR3 size: 16 residues. V gave up 5 bases and J gave up 3 bases, with 17 bases separating them. CDR3 sequence (DNA): TGTGCCAGCAGCCCGTTTGACTCCCTCGTCTACAATGAGCAGTTCTTC. Its translation is CASSPFDSLVYNEQFF.